Below, 22 T cell receptor beta chains from the same sample are listed, as sequenced in a study of cytomegalovirus exposure and HLA in healthy donors. A multiplex PCR was run with 60 Vbeta primers and 13 Jbeta primers. Sequenced by immunoSEQ multiplex PCR; TCRdb stores in-frame clones only, minus some. The sample has approximately 130,000 clones; about 69% are singletons. Material: PBMCs. The receptors originated from a man aged 30 to 45 in good health and CMV-seronegative.

J is TRBJ2-1 and V is TRBV6-6, with 10 bases that match TRBD2. J lost 4 bases, V lost 5 bases, and 2 bases had no gene match. This CDR3 is built from 14 residues. Germline V gene sequence: CDR1 MNHNY, CDR2 SVGAGI (reference sequence). CDR3 sequence (DNA): TGTGCCAGCAGTCAACTAGCGGGATACAATGAGCAGTTCTTC. Encoded protein: CASSQLAGYNEQFF.

The chain is built from TRBV7-6 and TRBJ2-5; D gene unclear. The germline gives CDR1 SGHVS, CDR2 FNYEAQ. CDR3 length: 13 residues. V was shortened by 1 base and J by 2 bases, with 5 bases between the two germline ends. The DNA of the CDR3 is TGTGCCAGCAGCTTAGATCATCAAGAGACCCAGTACTTC. It codes for CASSLDHQETQYF.

This clone was found many times. The chain joins TRBV4-1 to TRBJ1-3; TRBD1 matches 8 bases. J gave up 4 bases and V 1 base, and 9 bases lay outside the gene matches. Germline assignment: CDR1 MGHRA and CDR2 YSYEKL. The CDR3 is made up of 17 amino acids. CDR3 sequence reads: CASSQAPQGANGNTIYF. The CDR3 nucleotides read TGCGCCAGCAGCCAAGCGCCCCAGGGGGCGAACGGAAACACCATATATTTT.

The V call is TRBV10-3, the J call TRBJ2-7; the match to TRBD2 covers 8 bases. The junction had 8 bases not matched to a gene; V was cut back by 3 bases and J by 4 bases. Germline CDR1 ENHRY, CDR2 SYGVKD. This CDR3 spans 15 amino acids. Written as DNA, the CDR3 is TGTGCCATCAGTGACTCCGGACTAGCTCAGTACGAGCAGTACTTC. Protein sequence: CAISDSGLAQYEQYF.

The rearrangement uses TRBV10-3 and TRBJ2-2; D is possibly TRBD2 (5 bases). Germline CDR1 reads ENHRY; CDR2 reads SYGVKD. This CDR3 is built from 17 residues. V lost 10 bases, J lost 5 bases, and 26 bases lay in between. The CDR3 DNA is TGTGCCACTACCGTGAACGGGGTACGTGGCCGGACCGGGGAGCTGTTTTTT. Residues: CATTVNGVRGRTGELFF.

This sequence joins TRBV20-1 and TRBJ2-7; a weak D match, TRBD1 (5 bases). Looked up from germline, CDR1 is DFQATT and CDR2 is SNEGSKA (reference sequence). With 5 bases removed from V and 4 bases from J, the gap between germline ends came to 9 bases. The CDR3 runs to 11 residues. CDR3 sequence reads: CSAEQEYEQYF. As DNA, the CDR3 is TGCAGTGCTGAACAGGAGTACGAGCAGTACTTC.

This clone has just a few counts. This sequence joins TRBV18 and TRBJ2-5, with D perhaps matching TRBD2 (5 bases). Trimming removed 2 bases at V and 5 bases at J, with 15 bases between. Germline V lookup: CDR1 KGHSH, CDR2 LQKENI. The CDR3 has 15 amino acids. CDR3 coding DNA: TGTGCCAGCTCACCAGGAACCAGCACGGGGGAGACCCAGTACTTC. This codes for CASSPGTSTGETQYF.

The CDR3 region is CASSLGGFPRAVHTDTQYF. For the CDR3, the DNA is TGTGCCAGCAGCTTAGGGGGATTTCCCAGGGCGGTCCACACAGATACGCAGTATTTT. The chain employs TRBV7-2 and TRBJ2-3; D is possibly TRBD1 (5 bases). Trimming pared 1 base from V and 2 bases from J, leaving 22 bases between. CDR1 and CDR2 from the germline V gene are SGHTA and FQGNSA. This CDR3 spans 19 amino acids.

The gene calls are TRBV30 and TRBJ1-2; unclear D gene. The CDR3 is made up of 13 amino acids. Between the trimmed V and J ends, which lost 0 bases and 8 bases, there was a span of 13 bases. Germline lookup yields CDR1 GTSNPN and CDR2 SVGIG (reference sequence). CDR3 residues: CAWSVRASGGYTF. The CDR3 region has the DNA TGTGCCTGGAGTGTTCGGGCGAGCGGAGGCTACACCTTC.

The genes are TRBV5-1 and TRBJ1-1; 8 nucleotides align to TRBD1. Germline CDR1 is SGHRS and CDR2 is YFSETQ. The CDR3 consists of 16 residues. V was pared by 6 bases and J by 3 bases, with 13 bases of the junction left unmatched. The CDR3 DNA reads as TGCGCCAGCACCACGACCGCAGGGACAGGATACACTGAAGCTTTCTTT. Encoded protein: CASTTTAGTGYTEAFF.

About this clone: Since the CDR3 does not end with the conserved phenylalanine or tryptophan, this likely comes from a read error. The chain links TRBV28 to TRBJ1-4, with D possibly TRBD1 on 5 matching bases. V lost 4 bases, J lost 4 bases, and 19 bases lay in between. The CDR3 sequence is 17 residues long. Germline V lookup: CDR1 MDHEN, CDR2 SYDVKM. As DNA, the CDR3 is TGTGCCAGCAGTTCCCCAAGCGCGGGGGTGGATAATGAAAAACTGTTTGTT. It encodes CASSSPSAGVDNEKLFV.

The chain links TRBV6-5 to TRBJ2-5; 9 bases map to TRBD1. The germline gives CDR1 MNHEY, CDR2 SVGAGI. Unmatched junction bases numbered 4, after V lost 5 bases and J lost 6 bases. The CDR3 spans 13 residues. CDR3 sequence: CASSKGQGQTQYF. The CDR3 nucleotides are TGTGCCAGCAGTAAAGGACAGGGGCAGACCCAGTACTTC.

V is TRBV5-6 and J is TRBJ2-7; 9 bases are shared with TRBD1. Germline values: CDR1 SGHDT, CDR2 YYEEEE. V lost 4 bases and J lost 12; bases outside the gene matches: 14. The CDR3 covers 14 residues. The CDR3 bases are TGTGCCAGCAGCCGGGGACAGGGTCTATTATTACTGTACTTC. Translated: CASSRGQGLLLLYF. Using reference TRBV5-6 and TRBJ2-7 for the parts outside the CDR3, the full variable domain is DAGVTQSPTHLIKTRGQQVTLRCSPKSGHDTVSWYQQALGQGPQFIFQYYEEEERQRGNFPDRFSGHQFPNYSSELNVNALLLGDSALYLCASSRGQGLLLLYFGPGTRLTVT.

The chain's CDR3 is CASSQDPSGRGNEQFF. The CDR3 DNA sequence: TGCGCCAGCAGCCAAGATCCAAGCGGGAGAGGCAATGAGCAGTTCTTC. V gene TRBV4-3 combines with J gene TRBJ2-1; 8 bases agree with TRBD2. V lost 0 bases and J lost 6; bases outside the gene matches: 7. The CDR3 extends over 16 amino acids. Germline loops: CDR1 LGHNA, CDR2 YSLEER.

Written as DNA, the CDR3 is TGTGCCAGCAGTCCAACGGGGGGGCAGAGTGAAGCTTTCTTT. Residues: CASSPTGGQSEAFF. The rearrangement joins TRBV7-3 to TRBJ1-1; D possibly corresponds to TRBD1 (6 bases). Germline CDR1 and CDR2: SGHTA and FQGTGA. CDR3 length equals 14 residues. Deletions cut 6 bases from V and 7 bases from J, with 18 bases between. Looking up the rest from reference TRBV7-3 and TRBJ1-1 gives the full variable domain: GAGVSQTPSNKVTEKGKYVELRCDPISGHTALYWYRQSLGQGPEFLIYFQGTGAADDSGLPNDRFFAVRPEGSVSTLKIQRTERGDSAVYLCASSPTGGQSEAFFGQGTRLTVV.

The chain carries TRBV7-9 and TRBJ1-5, with D tentatively TRBD1 (5 bases). Germline CDR1 reads SEHNR; CDR2 reads FQNEAQ (reference sequence). V was cut by 5 bases and J by 3 bases, with 17 bases left in between. The CDR3 covers 16 residues. CDR3 nucleotides: TGTGCCAGCAGCCAATTCAGGGTAGGCTACAATCAGCCCCAGCATTTT. It encodes CASSQFRVGYNQPQHF.

This clone was seen only a few times. The chain recombines TRBV2 with TRBJ1-5, with 10 bases fitting TRBD1. The CDR3 is made up of 13 amino acids. Losses at the gene ends were 9 bases for V and 7 bases for J; bases not matched to a gene: 6. The germline V gene encodes CDR1 SNHLY and CDR2 FYNNEI. The CDR3 DNA reads TGTGCCAGTCGGGGGACAGGGGACCAGCCCCAGCATTTT. Translated: CASRGTGDQPQHF. Drawing the rest from reference TRBV2 and TRBJ1-5, the complete variable domain is EPEVTQTPSHQVTQMGQEVILRCVPISNHLYFYWYRQILGQKVEFLVSFYNNEISEKSEIFDDQFSVERPDGSNFTLKIRSTKLEDSAMYFCASRGTGDQPQHFGDGTRLSIL.

This clone has just a few counts. V and J are TRBV7-8 and TRBJ2-5; tentative D call: TRBD2 (5 bases). Trimming removed 5 bases at V and 5 bases at J, with 9 bases between. CDR1 is SGHVS and CDR2 is FQNEAQ in the germline V gene. The CDR3 has 12 amino acids. The CDR3 loop is CASSGGSETQYF. The CDR3 DNA is TGTGCCAGCAGCGGCGGGTCGGAGACCCAGTACTTC.

V usage is TRBV6-5 and J usage is TRBJ2-3, with D unresolved. There are 14 residues in the CDR3. Trimming stripped 1 base from V and 4 bases from J, with 9 bases between. Per germline, CDR1 MNHEY and CDR2 SVGAGI. Written as DNA, the CDR3 is TGTGCCAGCAGTTACTTGTTAGCTCCAGATACGCAGTATTTT. Translating it yields CASSYLLAPDTQYF.

This chain uses TRBV19 with TRBJ2-4; 9 bases agree with TRBD1. This CDR3 region has 13 residues. Trimming took 6 bases from V and 9 from J; bases not matched to a gene: 6. CDR1 is LNHDA and CDR2 is SQIVND in the germline V gene (reference sequence). The CDR3 nucleotides read TGTGCCAGTAGCTCTGACAGGGGGAGCATTCAGTACTTC. It specifies CASSSDRGSIQYF.

The V and J genes are TRBV7-2 and TRBJ1-2; no firm D call. From germline, CDR1 is SGHTA and CDR2 FQGNSA. V was shortened by 5 bases and J by 5 bases, with 12 bases between the two germline ends. The CDR3 is 13 residues long. The CDR3 loop reads CASSGGLGYGYTF. CDR3 bases: TGTGCCAGCAGCGGTGGACTAGGGTATGGCTACACCTTC.

The chain combines TRBV18 with TRBJ2-2; D gene ambiguous. Germline V gene lookup returns CDR1 KGHSH and CDR2 LQKENI. The CDR3 runs 13 residues. V lost 7 bases, J lost 6 bases, and 12 bases lay in between. The CDR3 loop is CASYMSSAGELFF. The DNA of the CDR3 is TGTGCCAGCTATATGTCTTCCGCCGGGGAGCTGTTTTTT.